The 17 T cell receptor beta chains in this list originate from one sample, sequenced in a study of T cells in localized non-small cell lung cancer. Profiling relied on immunoSEQ multiplex PCR, and the TCRdb table lists in-frame clones only, not all of them. Here the sample spans approximately 150,000 clones, 70% to 90% being singletons. Source: peripheral blood, taken before any cancer treatment. All receptors derive from an older female donor with stage I lung adenocarcinoma.

The rearrangement joins TRBV5-4 to TRBJ2-7; D is ambiguous. V lost 3 bases and J lost 5, with 6 bases in between. The CDR3 is 11 residues long. Germline assignment: CDR1 SGHNT and CDR2 YYREEE (reference sequence). The CDR3 coding sequence is TGTGCCAGCAGCTCGCTAAACGAGCAGTACTTC. Translation gives CASSSLNEQYF.

The CDR3 loop is CASSIENRNTGELFF. The CDR3 nucleotides are TGTGCCAGTAGTATAGAGAACAGAAACACCGGGGAGCTGTTTTTT. The V gene is TRBV19, the J gene TRBJ2-2, with D hard to call. The V end lost 0 bases, the J end lost 2 bases, and 7 bases lay between the germline ends. Germline CDR1 LNHDA, CDR2 SQIVND (reference sequence). The CDR3 is made up of 15 amino acids.

The chain uses TRBV30 and TRBJ2-7; the D gene is possibly TRBD1 (6 bases). The V gene's germline CDR1 is GTSNPN and CDR2 SVGIG (reference sequence). The length of the CDR3 is 12 residues. Trimming shortened V by 1 base and J by 6 bases, and 10 bases separated the two germline ends. CDR3 bases: TGTGCCTGGAGTGGGGGGCACGGCGAGCAGTACTTC. The encoded protein is CAWSGGHGEQYF.

The gene calls are TRBV5-1 and TRBJ2-7, with 12 positions matching TRBD1. Trimming at V came to 4 bases and at J to 6 bases, leaving 8 bases not matched to a gene. The CDR3 consists of 15 residues. Germline CDR1 and CDR2: SGHRS and YFSETQ. CDR3 loop: CASSKGTGGYLEQYF. CDR3 DNA sequence: TGCGCCAGCAGCAAAGGGACAGGGGGCTATCTCGAGCAGTACTTC. Full variable domain (missing parts from reference TRBV5-1 and TRBJ2-7): KAGVTQTPRYLIKTRGQQVTLSCSPISGHRSVSWYQQTPGQGLQFLFEYFSETQRNKGNFPGRFSGRQFSNSRSEMNVSTLELGDSALYLCASSKGTGGYLEQYFGPGTRLTVT.

J is TRBJ2-7 and V is TRBV2, with 8 bases lining up with TRBD2. J was trimmed by 5 bases and V by 2 bases; bases with no gene match: 5. The CDR3 runs 14 residues. The V gene's germline CDR1 is SNHLY and CDR2 FYNNEI. CDR3 DNA: TGTGCCAGCAGTGAAACGGGAGGGCTTAACGAGCAGTACTTC. It translates to CASSETGGLNEQYF.

The V call is TRBV28, the J call TRBJ2-2, with TRBD2 matching 8 bases. V lost 2 bases, J lost 7 bases, and 6 bases stayed unmatched. Germline values: CDR1 MDHEN, CDR2 SYDVKM. This CDR3 is built from 15 residues. In DNA form, the CDR3 reads TGTGCCAGCAGTTTAGCGGGAGGTGATGGCGGGGAGCTGTTTTTT. This encodes CASSLAGGDGGELFF.

V and J are TRBV5-1 and TRBJ2-1; 11 bases agree with TRBD1. The CDR3 length is 14 residues. Germline CDR1 and CDR2: SGHRS and YFSETQ. V shed 3 bases and J 8 bases; nucleotides not matched to a gene: 4. CDR3 nucleotides: TGCGCCAGCAGCTGGACAGGGGGCGCGTATGAGCAGTTCTTC. This sequence encodes CASSWTGGAYEQFF.

The CDR3 nucleotides read TGTGCCAGCAGCCGACCAGGGTCAGGTACAGATACGCAGTATTTT. Protein sequence: CASSRPGSGTDTQYF. The rearrangement links TRBV9 to TRBJ2-3; a possible D gene is TRBD1 (5 bases). Trimming cost V 4 bases and J 3 bases, with 15 bases left between them. From germline, CDR1 is SGDLS and CDR2 YYNGEE. This CDR3 is 15 amino acids long.

This clone has just a few counts. This chain joins TRBV2 and TRBJ1-5; D possibly corresponds to TRBD1 (6 bases). Germline loops: CDR1 SNHLY, CDR2 FYNNEI. V dropped 6 bases and J dropped 3 bases, with 9 bases sitting between them. The CDR3 length is 13 residues. This chain's CDR3 is CASSTGINQPQHF. The CDR3 bases are TGTGCCAGCAGCACAGGGATCAATCAGCCCCAGCATTTT.

The CDR3: CASTRTSGQSYEQYF. The DNA for the CDR3 is TGTGCCAGCACCCGGACTAGCGGGCAGTCCTACGAGCAGTACTTC. The chain combines TRBV2 with TRBJ2-7; the match to TRBD2 covers 11 bases. Germline V lookup: CDR1 SNHLY, CDR2 FYNNEI. The CDR3 is made up of 15 amino acids. The V segment lost 7 bases and the J segment 1 base; nucleotides outside the gene matches: 6.

The V gene is TRBV2, the J gene TRBJ1-1; the D gene is possibly TRBD1 (6 bases). The CDR3 has 14 residues. The germline V gene has CDR1 SNHLY and CDR2 FYNNEI. V shed 7 bases and J shed 0 bases, with 12 bases lying between them. The CDR3 loop reads CASIYRDMNTEAFF. The CDR3 DNA sequence: TGTGCCAGCATCTACAGGGACATGAACACTGAAGCTTTCTTT.

This clone showed up just once. The chain recombines TRBV2 with TRBJ2-6; no definite D call. The CDR3 covers 16 residues. V lost 7 bases to trimming and J lost 0 bases, with 13 bases between them. Germline CDR1 is SNHLY and CDR2 is FYNNEI. CDR3 nucleotides: TGTGCCAGCAATAAGGACGTCGGCTCTGGGGCCAACGTCCTGACTTTC. Its translation: CASNKDVGSGANVLTF.

V and J are TRBV6-5 and TRBJ1-5; no firm D call. Trimming cost V 6 bases and J 4 bases, with 10 bases left between them. CDR1 and CDR2 (germline): MNHEY, SVGAGI. The CDR3 runs to 13 residues. CDR3 amino acids: CASSIVVNQPQHF. The DNA of the CDR3 is TGTGCCAGCAGCATTGTTGTGAATCAGCCCCAGCATTTT.

V gene TRBV28 combines with J gene TRBJ1-5; no definite D call. This CDR3 has 15 amino acids. The ends were cut back, 2 bases at V and 4 bases at J, with 12 bases in the middle. Germline values: CDR1 MDHEN, CDR2 SYDVKM. The CDR3 region has the DNA TGTGCCAGCAGTTTAGCCTACCCATCAAATCAGCCCCAGCATTTT. Its translation: CASSLAYPSNQPQHF.

The rearrangement uses TRBV5-8 and TRBJ1-5; D possibly corresponds to TRBD1 (5 bases). The V gene lost 4 bases and the J gene lost 7 bases, with 9 bases spanning the gap. The V gene's germline CDR1 is SGHTS and CDR2 YDEGEE. The CDR3 has 12 residues. The CDR3 DNA reads TGTGCCAGCAGCCACAGGTCACAGCCCCAGCATTTT. This encodes CASSHRSQPQHF.

V and J are TRBV18 and TRBJ2-2; weak D call: TRBD1 (5 bases). The germline V gene has CDR1 KGHSH and CDR2 LQKENI. The CDR3 sequence is 14 residues long. V was trimmed by 3 bases and J by 3 bases, leaving 8 bases between them. This chain's CDR3 is CASSPQGDTGELFF. The CDR3 DNA reads as TGTGCCAGCTCACCCCAGGGTGACACCGGGGAGCTGTTTTTT.

The chain combines TRBV28 with TRBJ1-4; D gene ambiguous. CDR1 is MDHEN and CDR2 is SYDVKM in the germline V gene. V lost 5 bases, J lost 4 bases, and 14 bases lay in between. The CDR3 contains 15 residues. CDR3 protein: CASSRYEGNNEKLFF. In DNA, the CDR3 is TGTGCCAGCAGTCGGTACGAGGGTAATAATGAAAAACTGTTTTTT.